This T cell receptor (beta chain) was captured by sequencing in a study of cytomegalovirus exposure and HLA in healthy donors. Study results and limitations: Certain indistinguishable V segments, among them TRBV6-2 and TRBV6-3, were excluded.

As regards this clone: Its antigen is unknown.

All donors participated as healthy donors of bone marrow. Unmatched junction bases numbered 4, after V lost 0 bases and J lost 4 bases. In germline, CDR1 is SGDLS, CDR2 YYNGEE. There are 16 residues in the CDR3. Both 60 Vbeta primers and 13 Jbeta primers went into the PCR. The repertoire was sequenced with immunoSEQ multiplex PCR; TCRdb's copy has only in-frame clones and lacks some. Among roughly 150,000 clones listed, 70% to 85% were seen once. V usage is TRBV9 and J usage is TRBJ1-1; 12 bases are a match to TRBD1. The sequenced sample was PBMCs. The TCR sequence derives from a male donor in good health and CMV-seronegative. CDR3 amino acids: CASSVGDRGLGTEAFF. In nucleotides, the CDR3 is TGTGCCAGCAGCGTAGGGGACAGGGGGCTGGGCACTGAAGCTTTCTTT.